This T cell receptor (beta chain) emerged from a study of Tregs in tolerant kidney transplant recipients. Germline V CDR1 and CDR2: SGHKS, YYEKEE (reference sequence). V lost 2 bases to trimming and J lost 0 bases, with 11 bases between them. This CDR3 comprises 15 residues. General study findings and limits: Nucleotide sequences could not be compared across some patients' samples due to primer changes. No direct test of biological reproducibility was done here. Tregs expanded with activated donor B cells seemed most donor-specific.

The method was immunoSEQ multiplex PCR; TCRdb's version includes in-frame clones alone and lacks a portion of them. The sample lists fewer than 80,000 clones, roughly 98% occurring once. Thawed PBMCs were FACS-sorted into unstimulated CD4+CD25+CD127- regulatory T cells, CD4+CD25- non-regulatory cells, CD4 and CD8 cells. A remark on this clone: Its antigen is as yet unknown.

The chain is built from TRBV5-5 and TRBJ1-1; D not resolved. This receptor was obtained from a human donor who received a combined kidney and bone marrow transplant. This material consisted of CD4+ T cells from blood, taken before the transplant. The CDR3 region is CASSFRLHLNTEAFF. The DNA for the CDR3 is TGTGCCAGCAGCTTCCGACTTCACCTGAACACTGAAGCTTTCTTT.